The 6 T cell receptor beta chains below come from one sample, sequenced in a study of T cells in Graves' hyperthyroidism and ophthalmopathy. The investigators amplified TCR beta CDR3 regions from RNA transcripts. The TCR CDR3 first-round RT-PCR relied on the HTBI primer set. One entry per CDR3 protein, called by TCRdb with MiXCR from the multiplex PCR reads. The repertoire includes over 150,000 distinct CDR3 sequences, 15% to 20% of them detected once, and approximately 28% sits in the top ten. Sequencing input: blood. Receptor source: a woman in her forties or fifties with Graves' hyperthyroidism.

The chain recombines TRBV6-1 with TRBJ2-7; 8 positions agree with TRBD1. The CDR3 runs 10 residues. Trimming at V came to 8 bases and at J to 6 bases, leaving 0 bases not matched to a gene. CDR1 is MNHNS and CDR2 is SASEGT in the germline V gene. The CDR3 DNA follows: TGTGCCAGCGGACAGGGCGAGCAGTACTTC. Its translation: CASGQGEQYF.

In this sample, this clonotype turned up many times. The chain is built from TRBV19 and TRBJ1-2; D is unclear. The ends were cut back, 7 bases at V and 0 bases at J, with 18 bases in the middle. This CDR3 comprises 16 residues. Germline CDR1 and CDR2: LNHDA and SQIVND (reference sequence). CDR3 in amino acids: CASNEKGRYSNYGYTF. DNA for the CDR3: TGTGCCAGTAACGAGAAAGGACGGTATTCTAACTATGGCTACACCTTC.

In this sample, this clonotype turned up many times. The chain uses TRBV29-1 and TRBJ2-7; the D gene is possibly TRBD2 (6 bases). Germline V gives CDR1 SQVTM, CDR2 ANQGSEA. V was cut by 4 bases and J by 2 bases, with 21 bases left in between. The CDR3 is 16 residues long. This CDR3 reads CSVGGHRRDLTYEQYF. In DNA, the CDR3 is TGCAGCGTTGGCGGGCACCGTCGGGACTTAACCTACGAGCAGTACTTC.

CDR3 sequence reads: CASRFQASGAYEQYF. In DNA form, the CDR3 reads TGTGCCAGCAGATTCCAGGCTAGCGGGGCCTACGAGCAGTACTTC. The chain recombines TRBV6-1 with TRBJ2-7; TRBD2 matches at 9 bases. Germline values: CDR1 MNHNS, CDR2 SASEGT. This CDR3 contains 15 residues. V was clipped by 6 bases and J by 2 bases; unmatched bases: 8.

The chain is built from TRBV4-1 and TRBJ1-6; D may be TRBD1 (5 bases). Trimming removed 4 bases from V and 5 bases from J, with 12 bases in between. Germline V gene data show CDR1 as MGHRA and CDR2 as YSYEKL. The CDR3 length is 15 residues. The DNA of the CDR3 is TGCGCCAGCAGCCTCAGGGAATTGGATAATTCACCCCTCCACTTT. Protein: CASSLRELDNSPLHF.

This clonotype has just a few counts. The genes are TRBV12-3 or TRBV12-4 and TRBJ2-1; 11 positions agree with TRBD2. CDR3 length: 15 amino acids. The junction had 10 bases not matched to a gene; V was cut back by 6 bases and J by 9 bases. CDR3 in DNA: TGTGCCAGCAGCCCTTTAGCGGGGGGGCATCTTGAGCAGTTCTTC. As protein: CASSPLAGGHLEQFF.